This is a list of T cell receptor beta chains from one sample in a study of T cells in Graves' hyperthyroidism and ophthalmopathy. TCRdb reprocessed the multiplex PCR reads with MiXCR, giving one entry per CDR3 protein. The sample has 650,000 to 700,000 distinct CDR3 sequences; around 16% are singletons. Source material: blood. Source of these receptors: a man aged 45-65 years with Graves' hyperthyroidism. Both conserved end residues are part of each CDR3. A D gene is named only where the DNA matches it firmly. Clone size is shown for a subset of rows, as once, few, many or a class of expanded clone.

cdr3_length,d_call,j_call,clone_size,v_call,cdr3_nt,cdr3_aa
17,TRBD2,TRBJ2-1,many,TRBV30,TGTGCCTGGAGTGTACCGCCGGGACTAGCGGGAGGGGATGAGCAGTTCTTC,CAWSVPPGLAGGDEQFF
16,-,TRBJ2-7,many,TRBV6-5,TGTGCCAGCAGTTACGAAGTCCCAGCTGAAACCTACGAGCAGTACTTC,CASSYEVPAETYEQYF
14,-,TRBJ2-5,many,TRBV6-1,TGTGCCAGCAGTTATGTGGGCCCCAAAACTCCCCAGTACTTC,CASSYVGPKTPQYF
15,-,TRBJ2-3,many,TRBV28,TGTGCCAGCAGTTTACTAGGGGCTAGCACAGATACGCAGTATTTT,CASSLLGASTDTQYF
13,-,TRBJ1-2,-,TRBV28,TGTGCCAGCAGACTCCGGACAGCCTATGGCTACACCTTC,CASRLRTAYGYTF
15,-,TRBJ1-6,many,TRBV11-2,TGTGCCAGCAGCCCGGGACACCAAGGATCTTCACCCCTCCACTTT,CASSPGHQGSSPLHF
13,-,TRBJ1-5,-,TRBV7-8,TGTGCCACCAGTGGCGGTAGCAATCAGCCCCAGCATTTT,CATSGGSNQPQHF
13,-,TRBJ2-7,-,TRBV20-1,TGCAGTGCTAGAGTAGAGAGGTCCTACGAGCAGTACTTC,CSARVERSYEQYF
16,-,TRBJ2-3,-,TRBV7-3,TGTGCCAGCAGCTTATCCCCGGGAGGGGGCCCAGATACGCAGTATTTT,CASSLSPGGGPDTQYF
14,-,TRBJ1-1,-,TRBV19,TGTGCCAGTAGTGAAGGGACTGGTTGGACTGAAGCTTTCTTT,CASSEGTGWTEAFF
16,-,TRBJ2-2,many,TRBV28,TGTGCCAGCAGTACAATGGACAGAACGAACACCGGGGAGCTGTTTTTT,CASSTMDRTNTGELFF
15,-,TRBJ2-6,few,TRBV28,TGTGCCAGCAGTCCCCAGGCCGCTGGGGCCAACGTCCTGACTTTC,CASSPQAAGANVLTF
15,-,TRBJ2-4,-,TRBV7-8,TGTGCCAGCAGCTTAGGTGGGGCGAAGAAAAACATTCAGTACTTC,CASSLGGAKKNIQYF
13,-,TRBJ2-5,many,TRBV12-3/TRBV12-4,TGTGCCAGCAGTGGGGGTCCGCGGGAGACCCAGTACTTC,CASSGGPRETQYF
14,-,TRBJ2-7,many,TRBV7-8,TGTGCCAGCAGCTTAGAGGGGAGCTTAAGGGAGCAGTACTTC,CASSLEGSLREQYF
13,-,TRBJ1-2,many,TRBV14,TGTGCCAGCAGCCAAGAACCAGGGGCTGGCTACACCTTC,CASSQEPGAGYTF
17,-,TRBJ1-2,many,TRBV3-1,TGTGCCAGCAGCCCTCCTGTCATCGGACAGATTAACTATGGCTACACCTTC,CASSPPVIGQINYGYTF
15,TRBD1,TRBJ2-7,many,TRBV5-1,TGCGCCAGCAGCCAGCCGGGACAGGGGGTTTACGAGCAGTACTTC,CASSQPGQGVYEQYF
15,-,TRBJ2-3,many,TRBV10-1,TGCGCCAGCAGTCCCACAGGGATCCTCACAGATACGCAGTATTTT,CASSPTGILTDTQYF
14,TRBD2,TRBJ2-7,many,TRBV2,TGTGCCAGCAGTGATCCGGGACTAGCCTACGAGCAGTACTTC,CASSDPGLAYEQYF
17,TRBD1,TRBJ2-7,many,TRBV24-1,TGTGCCACCAGTGATTCGCGACCCGGGACAGGGTACTACGAGCAGTACTTC,CATSDSRPGTGYYEQYF
14,TRBD1,TRBJ2-1,many,TRBV28,TGTGCCAGCAGTTGGGGGACAGGTCGTAATGAGCAGTTCTTC,CASSWGTGRNEQFF
15,TRBD2,TRBJ2-1,-,TRBV7-8,TGTGCCAGCAGCTTAGAAGCGGGAAAGGTCAATGAGCAGTTCTTC,CASSLEAGKVNEQFF
14,-,TRBJ1-5,many,TRBV12-3/TRBV12-4,TGTGCCAGCAGTTTAGAGGGACGGTCTCAGCCCCAGCATTTT,CASSLEGRSQPQHF
19,-,TRBJ2-3,-,TRBV28,TGTGCCAGCTCCGTAACACCGGGCGTTAGCGAGAGAAGCACAGATACGCAGTATTTT,CASSVTPGVSERSTDTQYF
14,-,TRBJ2-7,many,TRBV7-6,TGTGCCAGCAGCTTAGGGATTCCCTCCTACGAGCAGTACTTC,CASSLGIPSYEQYF
14,-,TRBJ1-5,few,TRBV19,TGTGCCAGTGCGGGGGCCAATAGCAATCAGCCCCAGCATTTT,CASAGANSNQPQHF
17,-,TRBJ2-3,many,TRBV2,TGTGCCAGCATCCCCTTGCGACAGTCCCCCGGCACAGATACGCAGTATTTT,CASIPLRQSPGTDTQYF
12,-,TRBJ1-1,-,TRBV5-6,TGTGCCAGCAGCGGAAGTGGACCTGCTGCTTTCTTT,CASSGSGPAAFF
12,TRBD1,TRBJ2-2,-,TRBV29-1,TGCAGCGGCGGGACAGGGATCGGGGAGCTGTTTTTT,CSGGTGIGELFF
14,-,TRBJ1-5,few,TRBV30,TGTGCCTGGAGTGTACTTGTGAGTCGGGAGCCCCAGCATTTT,CAWSVLVSREPQHF
15,TRBD1,TRBJ1-4,few,TRBV28,TGTGCCAGCACCATACAGGGGGCTAGAAATGAAAAACTGTTTTTT,CASTIQGARNEKLFF
14,-,TRBJ2-3,few,TRBV7-6,TGTGCCAGCAGCTTGTATGCGGGAACAGATACGCAGTATTTT,CASSLYAGTDTQYF
12,-,TRBJ1-5,many,TRBV28,TGTGCCAGCAGGGACCAGAATCAGCCCCAGCATTTT,CASRDQNQPQHF
18,TRBD2,TRBJ2-1,-,TRBV20-1,TGCAGTGCTAGAGTTTTATACCGGGAGGCTGGCCCCTACAATGAGCAGTTCTTC,CSARVLYREAGPYNEQFF
13,-,TRBJ1-6,-,TRBV27,TGTGCCAGCAGTTCCCGTCAGGCGGCGGGCCTCCACTTT,CASSSRQAAGLHF
12,-,TRBJ1-4,many,TRBV10-3,TGTGCCATCAGACAATCGGGGGAAAAACTGTTTTTT,CAIRQSGEKLFF
13,-,TRBJ2-7,many,TRBV7-9,TGTGCCAGCAGCTTAGACTCAGGCTACGAGCAGTACTTC,CASSLDSGYEQYF
15,TRBD2,TRBJ2-7,-,TRBV6-2/TRBV6-3,TGTGCCAGCAGTGGGTCTAGCGGGATTCTCTACGAGCAGTACTTC,CASSGSSGILYEQYF
15,-,TRBJ2-4,few,TRBV7-9,TGTGCCAGCAGCCCACCCGGGGACCTCAAAAACATTCAGTACTTC,CASSPPGDLKNIQYF
17,TRBD1,TRBJ1-1,few,TRBV5-1,TGCGCCAGCAGCCCAATCGGCCAGGGGGCGAAGGACACTGAAGCTTTCTTT,CASSPIGQGAKDTEAFF
12,-,TRBJ2-7,many,TRBV2,TGTGCCAGCAGATATAATACGTACGAGCAGTACTTC,CASRYNTYEQYF
14,-,TRBJ1-1,many,TRBV7-2,TGTGCCAGCAGCTTAGCCCGAGGCTGGACTGAAGCTTTCTTT,CASSLARGWTEAFF
16,TRBD1,TRBJ2-1,-,TRBV24-1,TGTGCCACCAGTGATCCTAGGACAGGCTCCTACAATGAGCAGTTCTTC,CATSDPRTGSYNEQFF
15,TRBD2,TRBJ2-7,-,TRBV15,TGTGCCACCAGCAGAGATTCCAGCGGGAGGTACGAGCAGTACTTC,CATSRDSSGRYEQYF
16,TRBD2,TRBJ2-1,few,TRBV7-9,TGTGCCAGCAGCAGGGAAAGCGGGAGACTAAACAATGAGCAGTTCTTC,CASSRESGRLNNEQFF
16,TRBD1,TRBJ1-6,-,TRBV10-3,TGTGCCATCAGTCCAACAGGGGATCCCTATAATTCACCCCTCCACTTT,CAISPTGDPYNSPLHF